This entry is about one TCR beta chain. Its antigen is currently unknown. The single heparinised draw taken from each donor contained 90 to 150 mL of blood on average. The sequenced template was cDNA made from the entire isolated RNA. TCRdb's table, derived via immunoSEQ multiplex PCR, lists solely in-frame clones and lacks some. Among some 660,000 clones listed, over 11% were seen once. These data come from a study of beta chain features in type 1 diabetes. Regarding the study as a whole: Among all four CD4+ subsets, Type 1 diabetes patients had TCRB CDR3s that were moderately but significantly shorter. Healthy donors had naive, central memory and Treg TCRB repertoires that appeared less similar than those seen among patients.

The junction had 7 bases not matched to a gene; V was cut back by 5 bases and J by 5 bases. Germline CDR1 SGHAT, CDR2 FQNNGV. The CDR3 is 14 amino acids. The TCR comes from a man younger than 35 with type 1 diabetes. The material sequenced was naive CD4+ T cells from blood. The J gene is TRBJ2-5, the V gene TRBV11-2; 8 nucleotides align to TRBD1. The DNA for the CDR3 is TGTGCCAGCAGCATTACGGGGGACAGGGAGACCCAGTACTTC. Translation: CASSITGDRETQYF. The full variable domain, in which reference TRBV11-2 and TRBJ2-5 provide the parts outside the CDR3, is EAGVAQSPRYKIIEKRQSVAFWCNPISGHATLYWYQQILGQGPKLLIQFQNNGVVDDSQLPKDRFSAERLKGVDSTLKIQPAKLEDSAVYLCASSITGDRETQYFGPGTRLLVL.